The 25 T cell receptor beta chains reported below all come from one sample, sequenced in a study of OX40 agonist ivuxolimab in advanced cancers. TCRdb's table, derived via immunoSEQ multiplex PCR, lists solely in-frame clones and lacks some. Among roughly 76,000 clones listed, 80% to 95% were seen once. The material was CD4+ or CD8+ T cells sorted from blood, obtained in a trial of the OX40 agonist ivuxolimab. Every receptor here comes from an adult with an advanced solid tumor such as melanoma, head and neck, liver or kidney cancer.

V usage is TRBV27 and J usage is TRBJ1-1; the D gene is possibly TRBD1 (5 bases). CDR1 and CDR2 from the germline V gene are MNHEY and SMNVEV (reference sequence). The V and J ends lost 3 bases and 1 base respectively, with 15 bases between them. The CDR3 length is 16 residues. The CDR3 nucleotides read TGTGCCAGCAGTTTCTCAAGCGGTGGGACGAACACTGAAGCTTTCTTT. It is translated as CASSFSSGGTNTEAFF.

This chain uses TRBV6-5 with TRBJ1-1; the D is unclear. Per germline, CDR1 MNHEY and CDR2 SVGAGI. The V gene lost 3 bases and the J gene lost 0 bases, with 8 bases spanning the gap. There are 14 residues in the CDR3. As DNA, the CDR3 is TGTGCCAGCAGTTATGGGAGGGTGAACACTGAAGCTTTCTTT. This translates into CASSYGRVNTEAFF.

The CDR3, as DNA: TGTGCCAGCAGCTTGGAGGGGTCCTATAATTCACCCCTCCACTTT. Amino acids: CASSLEGSYNSPLHF. V and J are TRBV5-4 and TRBJ1-6; the D gene is possibly TRBD1 (5 bases). V dropped 0 bases and J dropped 1 base, with 5 bases sitting between them. CDR1 SGHNT and CDR2 YYREEE come from the germline V gene (reference sequence). This CDR3 contains 15 residues.

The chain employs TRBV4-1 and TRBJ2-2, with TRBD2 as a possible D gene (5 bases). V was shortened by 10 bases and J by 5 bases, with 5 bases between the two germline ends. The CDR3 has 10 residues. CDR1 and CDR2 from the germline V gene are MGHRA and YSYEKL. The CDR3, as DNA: TGCGCCACGGGGACCGGGGAGCTGTTTTTT. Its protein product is CATGTGELFF.

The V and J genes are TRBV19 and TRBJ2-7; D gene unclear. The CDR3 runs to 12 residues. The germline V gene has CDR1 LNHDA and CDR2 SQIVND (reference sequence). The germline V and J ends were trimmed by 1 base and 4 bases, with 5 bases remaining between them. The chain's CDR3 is CASSIGAYEQYF. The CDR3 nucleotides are TGTGCCAGTAGTATAGGAGCTTACGAGCAGTACTTC.

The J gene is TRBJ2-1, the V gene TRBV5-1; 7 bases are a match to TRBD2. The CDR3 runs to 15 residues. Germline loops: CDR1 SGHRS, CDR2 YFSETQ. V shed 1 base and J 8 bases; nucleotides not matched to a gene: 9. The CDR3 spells CASSLNGGGVDEQFF. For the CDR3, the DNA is TGCGCCAGCAGCTTGAATGGCGGGGGTGTCGATGAGCAGTTCTTC.

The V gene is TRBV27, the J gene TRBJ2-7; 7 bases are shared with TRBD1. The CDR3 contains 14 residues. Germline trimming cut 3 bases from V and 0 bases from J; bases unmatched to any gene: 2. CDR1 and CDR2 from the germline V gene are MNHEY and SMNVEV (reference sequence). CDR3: CASSFRDSSYEQYF. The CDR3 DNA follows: TGTGCCAGCAGTTTCCGGGACAGCTCCTACGAGCAGTACTTC.

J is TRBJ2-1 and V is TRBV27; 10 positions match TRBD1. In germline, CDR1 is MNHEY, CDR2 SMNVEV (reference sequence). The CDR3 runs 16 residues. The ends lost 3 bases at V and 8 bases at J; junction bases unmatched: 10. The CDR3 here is CASSFLPGQGGDEQFF. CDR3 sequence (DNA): TGTGCCAGCAGTTTTCTACCCGGACAGGGGGGCGATGAGCAGTTCTTC.

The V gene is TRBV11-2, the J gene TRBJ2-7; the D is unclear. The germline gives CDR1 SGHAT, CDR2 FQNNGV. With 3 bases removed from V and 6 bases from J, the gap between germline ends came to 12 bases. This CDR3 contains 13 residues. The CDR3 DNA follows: TGTGCCAGCAGCTTGGGTCTTGGCTCCGAGCAGTACTTC. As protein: CASSLGLGSEQYF.

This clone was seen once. The CDR3 bases are TGTGCCAGCAGCATGGGACAGGGGAACACTGAAGCTTTCTTT. Its protein is CASSMGQGNTEAFF. This sequence joins TRBV11-2 and TRBJ1-1; 9 positions match TRBD1. Germline V gene data show CDR1 as SGHAT and CDR2 as FQNNGV. With V trimmed by 5 bases and J by 1 base, 2 bases remained unmatched. The CDR3 totals 14 residues. Full variable domain (rest looked up from reference TRBV11-2 and TRBJ1-1): EAGVAQSPRYKIIEKRQSVAFWCNPISGHATLYWYQQILGQGPKLLIQFQNNGVVDDSQLPKDRFSAERLKGVDSTLKIQPAKLEDSAVYLCASSMGQGNTEAFFGQGTRLTVV.

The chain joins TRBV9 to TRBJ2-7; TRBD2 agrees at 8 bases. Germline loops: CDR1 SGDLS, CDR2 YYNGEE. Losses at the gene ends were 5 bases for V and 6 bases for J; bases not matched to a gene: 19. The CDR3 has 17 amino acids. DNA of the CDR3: TGTGCCAGCAGTCTTGGTCTAGCAGCGGGGGAACTGGCCGAGCAGTACTTC. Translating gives CASSLGLAAGELAEQYF.

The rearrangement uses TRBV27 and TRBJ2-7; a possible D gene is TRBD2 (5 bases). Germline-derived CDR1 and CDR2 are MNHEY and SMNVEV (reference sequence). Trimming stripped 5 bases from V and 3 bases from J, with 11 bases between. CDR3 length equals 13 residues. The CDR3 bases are TGTGCCAGCAGTAGTAGCGTAGACTACGAGCAGTACTTC. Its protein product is CASSSSVDYEQYF.

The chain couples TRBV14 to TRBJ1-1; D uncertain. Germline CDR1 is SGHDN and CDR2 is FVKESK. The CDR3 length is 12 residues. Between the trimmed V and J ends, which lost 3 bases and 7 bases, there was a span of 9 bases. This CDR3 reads CASSHLRYEAFF. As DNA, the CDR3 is TGTGCCAGCAGCCATTTGAGATATGAAGCTTTCTTT.

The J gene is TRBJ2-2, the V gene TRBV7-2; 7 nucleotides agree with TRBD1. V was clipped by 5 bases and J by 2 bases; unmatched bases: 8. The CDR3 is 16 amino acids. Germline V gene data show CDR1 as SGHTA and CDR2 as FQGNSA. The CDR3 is CASSPRDRHNTGELFF. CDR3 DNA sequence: TGTGCCAGCAGCCCCCGGGACAGACATAACACCGGGGAGCTGTTTTTT.

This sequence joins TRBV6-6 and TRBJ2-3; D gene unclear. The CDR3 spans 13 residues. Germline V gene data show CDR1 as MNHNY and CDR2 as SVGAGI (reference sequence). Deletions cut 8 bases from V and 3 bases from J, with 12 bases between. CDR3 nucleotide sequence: TGTGCCAGCTCTATCCTGGAAACAGATACGCAGTATTTT. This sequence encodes CASSILETDTQYF.

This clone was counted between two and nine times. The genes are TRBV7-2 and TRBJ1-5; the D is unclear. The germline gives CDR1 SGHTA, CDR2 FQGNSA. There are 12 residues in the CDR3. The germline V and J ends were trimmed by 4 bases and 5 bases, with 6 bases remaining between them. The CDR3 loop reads CASSSMDQPQHF. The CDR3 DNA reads TGTGCCAGCAGCTCGATGGATCAGCCCCAGCATTTT.

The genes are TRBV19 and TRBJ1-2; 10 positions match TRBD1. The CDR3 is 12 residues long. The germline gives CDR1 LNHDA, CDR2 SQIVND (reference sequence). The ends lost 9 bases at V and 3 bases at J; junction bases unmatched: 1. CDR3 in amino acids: CASGQGDYGYTF. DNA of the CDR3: TGTGCCAGCGGACAGGGGGACTATGGCTACACCTTC.

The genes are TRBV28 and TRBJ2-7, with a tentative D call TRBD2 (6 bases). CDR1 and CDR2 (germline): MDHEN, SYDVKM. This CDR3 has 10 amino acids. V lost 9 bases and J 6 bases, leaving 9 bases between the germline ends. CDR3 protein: CASRGGEQYF. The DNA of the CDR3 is TGTGCCAGTAGGGGAGGCGAGCAGTACTTC.

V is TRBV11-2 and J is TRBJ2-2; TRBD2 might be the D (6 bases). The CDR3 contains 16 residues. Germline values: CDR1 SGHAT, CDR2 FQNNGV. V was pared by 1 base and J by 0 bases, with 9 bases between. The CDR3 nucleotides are TGTGCCAGCAGCTTAGGTTGGGGGGCGAACACCGGGGAGCTGTTTTTT. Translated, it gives CASSLGWGANTGELFF.

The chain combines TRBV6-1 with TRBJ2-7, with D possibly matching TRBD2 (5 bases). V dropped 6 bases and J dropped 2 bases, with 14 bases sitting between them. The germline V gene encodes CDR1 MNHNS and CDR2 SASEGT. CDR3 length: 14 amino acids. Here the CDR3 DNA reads TGTGCCAGCAGCAATCGACTAAACCCCTACGAGCAGTACTTC. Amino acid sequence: CASSNRLNPYEQYF.

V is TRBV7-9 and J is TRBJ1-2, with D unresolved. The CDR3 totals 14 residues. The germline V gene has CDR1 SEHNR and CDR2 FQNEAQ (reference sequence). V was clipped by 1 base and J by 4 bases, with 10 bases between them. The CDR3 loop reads CASSLVGESYGYTF. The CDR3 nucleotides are TGTGCCAGCAGCTTAGTCGGGGAATCCTATGGCTACACCTTC.

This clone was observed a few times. CDR3 DNA: TGTGCCAGCAGTGGCAGTACAGGGAACACTGAAGCTTTCTTT. This translates into CASSGSTGNTEAFF. This sequence joins TRBV6-5 and TRBJ1-1; D is possibly TRBD1 (5 bases). This CDR3 contains 14 residues. Per the germline V gene, CDR1 is MNHEY and CDR2 is SVGAGI. Deletions cut 5 bases from V and 1 base from J, with 11 bases between.

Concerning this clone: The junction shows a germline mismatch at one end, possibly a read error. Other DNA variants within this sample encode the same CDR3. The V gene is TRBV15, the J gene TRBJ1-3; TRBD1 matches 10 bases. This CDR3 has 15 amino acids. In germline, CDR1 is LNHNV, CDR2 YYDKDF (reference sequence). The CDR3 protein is CATSRDRGPGNTIYF. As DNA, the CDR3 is TGTGCCACCAGTAGAGACAGGGGGCCTGGAAACACCATATATTTT. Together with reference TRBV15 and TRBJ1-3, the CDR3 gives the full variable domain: DAMVIQNPRYQVTQFGKPVTLSCSQTLNHNVMYWYQQKSSQAPKLLFHYYDKDFNNEADTPDNFQSRRPNTSFCFLDIRSPGLGDTAMYLCATSRDRGPGNTIYFGEGSWLTVV.

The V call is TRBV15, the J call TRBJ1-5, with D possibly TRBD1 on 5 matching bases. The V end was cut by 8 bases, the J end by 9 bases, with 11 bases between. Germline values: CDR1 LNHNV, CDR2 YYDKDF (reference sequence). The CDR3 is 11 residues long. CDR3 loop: CATRGGGPQHF. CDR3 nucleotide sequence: TGTGCCACCCGGGGGGGAGGGCCCCAGCATTTT. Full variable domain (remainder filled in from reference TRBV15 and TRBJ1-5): DAMVIQNPRYQVTQFGKPVTLSCSQTLNHNVMYWYQQKSSQAPKLLFHYYDKDFNNEADTPDNFQSRRPNTSFCFLDIRSPGLGDTAMYLCATRGGGPQHFGDGTRLSIL.

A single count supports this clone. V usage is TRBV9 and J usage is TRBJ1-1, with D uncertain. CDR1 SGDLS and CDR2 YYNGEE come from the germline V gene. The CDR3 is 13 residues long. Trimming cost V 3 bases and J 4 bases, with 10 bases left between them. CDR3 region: CASSAVMGTEAFF. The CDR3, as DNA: TGTGCCAGCAGCGCGGTAATGGGCACTGAAGCTTTCTTT.